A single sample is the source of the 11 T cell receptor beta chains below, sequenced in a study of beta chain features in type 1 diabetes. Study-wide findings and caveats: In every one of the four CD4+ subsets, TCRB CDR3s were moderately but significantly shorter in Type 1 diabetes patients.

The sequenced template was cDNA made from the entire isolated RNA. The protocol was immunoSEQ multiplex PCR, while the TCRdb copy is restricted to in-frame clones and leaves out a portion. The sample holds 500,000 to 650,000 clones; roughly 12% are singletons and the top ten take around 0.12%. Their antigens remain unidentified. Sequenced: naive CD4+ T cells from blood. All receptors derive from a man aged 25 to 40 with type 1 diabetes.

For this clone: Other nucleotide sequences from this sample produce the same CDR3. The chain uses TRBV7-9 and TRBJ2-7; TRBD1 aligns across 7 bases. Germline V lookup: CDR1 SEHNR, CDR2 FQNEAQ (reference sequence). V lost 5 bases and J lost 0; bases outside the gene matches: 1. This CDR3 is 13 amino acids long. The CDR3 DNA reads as TGTGCCAGCAGCCGACAGGGCTCCTACGAGCAGTACTTC. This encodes CASSRQGSYEQYF.

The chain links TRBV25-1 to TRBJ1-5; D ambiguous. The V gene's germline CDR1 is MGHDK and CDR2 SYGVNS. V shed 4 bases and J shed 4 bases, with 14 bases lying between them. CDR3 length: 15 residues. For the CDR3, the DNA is TGTGCCAGCAGTGCGGATCAGGTTGAAAATCAGCCCCAGCATTTT. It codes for CASSADQVENQPQHF.

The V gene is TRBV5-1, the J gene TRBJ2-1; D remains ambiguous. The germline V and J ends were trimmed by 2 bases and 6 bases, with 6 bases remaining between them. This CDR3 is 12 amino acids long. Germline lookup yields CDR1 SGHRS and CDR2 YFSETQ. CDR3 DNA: TGCGCCAGCAGCTTCAACACCAATGAGCAGTTCTTC. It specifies CASSFNTNEQFF. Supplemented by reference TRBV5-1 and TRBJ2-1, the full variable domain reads KAGVTQTPRYLIKTRGQQVTLSCSPISGHRSVSWYQQTPGQGLQFLFEYFSETQRNKGNFPGRFSGRQFSNSRSEMNVSTLELGDSALYLCASSFNTNEQFFGPGTRLTVL.

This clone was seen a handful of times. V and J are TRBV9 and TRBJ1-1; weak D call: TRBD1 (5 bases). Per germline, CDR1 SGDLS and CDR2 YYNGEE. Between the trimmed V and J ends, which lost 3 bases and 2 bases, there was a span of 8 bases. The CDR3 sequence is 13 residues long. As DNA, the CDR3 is TGTGCCAGCAGCGGGGGCCGAAACACTGAAGCTTTCTTT. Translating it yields CASSGGRNTEAFF.

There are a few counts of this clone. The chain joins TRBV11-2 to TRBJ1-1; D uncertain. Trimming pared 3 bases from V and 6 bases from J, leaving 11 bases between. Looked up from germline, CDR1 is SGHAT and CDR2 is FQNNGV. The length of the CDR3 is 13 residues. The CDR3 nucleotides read TGTGCCAGCAGCTTTACTGCGACGGCTGAAGCTTTCTTT. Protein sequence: CASSFTATAEAFF. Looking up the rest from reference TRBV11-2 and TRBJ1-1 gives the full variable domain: EAGVAQSPRYKIIEKRQSVAFWCNPISGHATLYWYQQILGQGPKLLIQFQNNGVVDDSQLPKDRFSAERLKGVDSTLKIQPAKLEDSAVYLCASSFTATAEAFFGQGTRLTVV.

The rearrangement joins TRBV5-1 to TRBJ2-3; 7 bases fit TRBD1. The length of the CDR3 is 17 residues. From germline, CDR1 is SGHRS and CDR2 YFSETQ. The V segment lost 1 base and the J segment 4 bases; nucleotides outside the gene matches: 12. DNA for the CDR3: TGCGCCAGCAGCTTGTTGGGAGAAGGGGGCGCCTCAGATACGCAGTATTTT. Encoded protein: CASSLLGEGGASDTQYF. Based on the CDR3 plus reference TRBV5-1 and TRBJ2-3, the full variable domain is KAGVTQTPRYLIKTRGQQVTLSCSPISGHRSVSWYQQTPGQGLQFLFEYFSETQRNKGNFPGRFSGRQFSNSRSEMNVSTLELGDSALYLCASSLLGEGGASDTQYFGPGTRLTVL.

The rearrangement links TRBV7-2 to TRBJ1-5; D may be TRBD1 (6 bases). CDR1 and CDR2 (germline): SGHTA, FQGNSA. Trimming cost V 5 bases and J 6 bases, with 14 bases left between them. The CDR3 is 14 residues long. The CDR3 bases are TGTGCCAGCAGCCCCCGACAGGTGGGTCAGCCCCAGCATTTT. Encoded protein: CASSPRQVGQPQHF.

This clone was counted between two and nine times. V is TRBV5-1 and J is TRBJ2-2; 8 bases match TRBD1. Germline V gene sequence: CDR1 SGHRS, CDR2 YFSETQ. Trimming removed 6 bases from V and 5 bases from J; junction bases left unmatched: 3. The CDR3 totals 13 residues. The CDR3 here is CASKDRETGELFF. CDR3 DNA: TGCGCCAGCAAGGACAGGGAGACCGGGGAGCTGTTTTTT.

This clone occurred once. Written as DNA, the CDR3 is TGTGCCAGCAGTGGAGCCGGGACAGGGTTTGAGGAAAAACTGTTTTTT. Amino acids: CASSGAGTGFEEKLFF. The V and J genes are TRBV27 and TRBJ1-4; 9 nucleotides match TRBD1. V lost 5 bases, J lost 8 bases, and 12 bases stayed unmatched. This CDR3 is built from 16 residues. Germline V lookup: CDR1 MNHEY, CDR2 SMNVEV (reference sequence).

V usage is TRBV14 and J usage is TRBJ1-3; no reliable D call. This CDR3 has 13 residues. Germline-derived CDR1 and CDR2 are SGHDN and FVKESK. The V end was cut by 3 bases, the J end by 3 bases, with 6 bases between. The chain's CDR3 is CASSHPIGNTIYF. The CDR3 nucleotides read TGTGCCAGCAGCCACCCGATTGGAAACACCATATATTTT.

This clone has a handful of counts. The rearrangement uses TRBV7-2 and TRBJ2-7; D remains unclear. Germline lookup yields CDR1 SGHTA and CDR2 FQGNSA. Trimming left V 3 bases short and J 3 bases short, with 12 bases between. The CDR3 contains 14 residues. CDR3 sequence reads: CASSFTDGDYEQYF. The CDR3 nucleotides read TGTGCCAGCAGCTTCACAGACGGAGACTACGAGCAGTACTTC.